This paragraph reports one T cell receptor (beta chain). The source of the sample is a study of CXCR4 blockade with PD-1 therapy in pancreatic cancer. V shed 8 bases and J 1 base; nucleotides not matched to a gene: 12. CDR3 length: 17 amino acids. CDR1 and CDR2 from the germline V gene are MGHDK and SYGVNS. The data were produced by immunoSEQ multiplex PCR, yet TCRdb's version contains in-frame clones alone and is incomplete. This table has about 8,100 clones, about 59% appearing once. This TCR was recovered from a human donor with pancreatic ductal adenocarcinoma. The sequenced sample was tumor tissue. This sequence joins TRBV25-1 and TRBJ1-4; 8 bases fit TRBD1. The CDR3 protein is CASQTDGTGLTNEKLFF. CDR3 nucleotide sequence: TGTGCCAGCCAAACGGACGGGACAGGTTTAACTAATGAAAAACTGTTTTTT.